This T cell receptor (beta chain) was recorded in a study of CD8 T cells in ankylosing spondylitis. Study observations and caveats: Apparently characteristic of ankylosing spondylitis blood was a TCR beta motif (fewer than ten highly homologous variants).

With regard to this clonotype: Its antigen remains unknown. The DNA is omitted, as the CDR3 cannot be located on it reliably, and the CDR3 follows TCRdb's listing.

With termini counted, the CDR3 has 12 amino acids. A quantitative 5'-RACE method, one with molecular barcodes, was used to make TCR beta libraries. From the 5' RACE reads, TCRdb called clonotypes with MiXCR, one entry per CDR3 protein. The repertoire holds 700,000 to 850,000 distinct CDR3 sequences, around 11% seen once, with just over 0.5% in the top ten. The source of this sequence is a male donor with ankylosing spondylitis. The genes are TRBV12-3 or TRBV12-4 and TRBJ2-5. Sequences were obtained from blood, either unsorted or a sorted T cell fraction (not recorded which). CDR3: CASSFAQGSVAF.